Shown below are 19 T cell receptor beta chains from a single sample sequenced in a study of T cell responses to AZD1222 COVID-19 vaccine. Profiling relied on immunoSEQ multiplex PCR, and the TCRdb table lists in-frame clones only, not all of them. The sample lists some 170,000 clones; around 90% were seen once. The starting material was peripheral blood, obtained 28 days after the second dose of the MenACWY control vaccine. All receptors come from an adult who received the MenACWY meningococcal vaccine as a control.

V and J are TRBV28 and TRBJ2-7; tentatively, D is TRBD1 (6 bases). Germline lookup yields CDR1 MDHEN and CDR2 SYDVKM. Trimming took 5 bases from V and 3 from J, leaving 17 bases between them. The CDR3 contains 15 residues. In DNA, the CDR3 is TGTGCCAGCAGTCACAGGGACGGACGGGGCTACGAGCAGTACTTC. This gives the protein CASSHRDGRGYEQYF.

The chain carries TRBV30 and TRBJ1-2, with D hard to call. Germline V lookup: CDR1 GTSNPN, CDR2 SVGIG (reference sequence). V was clipped by 0 bases and J by 5 bases, with 4 bases between them. This CDR3 contains 11 residues. The chain's CDR3 is CAWSVGYGYTF. The CDR3, as DNA: TGTGCCTGGAGTGTAGGGTATGGCTACACCTTC.

V usage is TRBV7-2 and J usage is TRBJ1-2; D not certain. Trimming left V 1 base short and J 2 bases short, with 8 bases between. Germline CDR1 SGHTA, CDR2 FQGNSA. The length of the CDR3 is 14 residues. CDR3 in amino acids: CASSLVSGNYGYTF. CDR3 nucleotide sequence: TGTGCCAGCAGCTTAGTCTCTGGAAACTATGGCTACACCTTC.

The chain combines TRBV5-1 with TRBJ2-5; D remains ambiguous. CDR3 length equals 14 residues. CDR1 is SGHRS and CDR2 is YFSETQ in the germline V gene. Trimming took off 4 bases at V and 4 bases at J, with 14 bases between the two ends. This CDR3 reads CASSRLLDPETQYF. CDR3 in DNA: TGCGCCAGCAGCCGCCTGTTGGACCCAGAGACCCAGTACTTC.

The chain combines TRBV7-8 with TRBJ1-1; the D gene is possibly TRBD1 (5 bases). CDR1 is SGHVS and CDR2 is FQNEAQ in the germline V gene. V lost 0 bases and J lost 6, with 5 bases in between. The CDR3 covers 12 residues. In DNA, the CDR3 is TGTGCCAGCAGCTTAGCAGGGGCTGAAGCTTTCTTT. Its translation is CASSLAGAEAFF.

The gene calls are TRBV3-1 (or the pseudogene TRBV3-2) and TRBJ2-7; 8 bases map to TRBD1. The CDR3 is 13 residues long. Germline V gene lookup returns CDR1 LGHDT and CDR2 YNNKEL (reference sequence). V lost 0 bases and J lost 12; bases outside the gene matches: 7. In DNA form, the CDR3 reads TGTGCCAGCAGCCAAGACCCCCAAGGGACAGGGTACTTC. Its protein is CASSQDPQGTGYF.

This chain joins TRBV19 and TRBJ1-2; possibly TRBD1 for D (5 bases). CDR3 length: 17 amino acids. Germline values: CDR1 LNHDA, CDR2 SQIVND (reference sequence). V lost 5 bases and J 2 bases, leaving 21 bases between the germline ends. CDR3 DNA: TGTGCCAGTAGTGTTCGGGACGGCTCCAGAGGCAACTATGGCTACACCTTC. It translates to CASSVRDGSRGNYGYTF.

V is TRBV7-9 and J is TRBJ1-3, with D perhaps TRBD1 (5 bases). CDR1 and CDR2 from the germline V gene are SEHNR and FQNEAQ (reference sequence). V was clipped by 5 bases and J by 8 bases, with 10 bases between them. This CDR3 has 12 residues. The DNA of the CDR3 is TGTGCCAGCAGCCCTGACAGACACACCATATATTTT. Protein product: CASSPDRHTIYF.

The chain carries TRBV13 and TRBJ2-7, with 9 positions matching TRBD1. V gave up 3 bases and J gave up 2 bases; unmatched junction bases: 8. Germline lookup yields CDR1 PRHDT and CDR2 FYEKMQ (reference sequence). The length of the CDR3 is 16 residues. The CDR3 DNA sequence: TGTGCCAGCAGCTTCGCGACCGGGACAGGGACCTACGAGCAGTACTTC. Protein: CASSFATGTGTYEQYF.

The chain links TRBV28 to TRBJ1-1; a weak D match, TRBD1 (5 bases). Germline loops: CDR1 MDHEN, CDR2 SYDVKM. The CDR3 is 12 amino acids. V was cut by 5 bases and J by 8 bases, with 12 bases left in between. CDR3 residues: CASSPPGLEAFF. In DNA form, the CDR3 reads TGTGCCAGCAGTCCTCCGGGACTCGAAGCTTTCTTT.

The chain employs TRBV10-1 and TRBJ2-7; tentatively, D is TRBD1 (6 bases). V lost 6 bases and J lost 6, with 27 bases in between. Germline lookup yields CDR1 WNHNN and CDR2 SYGVQD (reference sequence). This CDR3 has 17 residues. The CDR3 reads CASSPWAGELTKSEQYF. CDR3 DNA: TGCGCCAGCAGCCCCTGGGCAGGGGAATTGACTAAGAGCGAGCAGTACTTC.

This chain links TRBV7-9 with TRBJ2-3; the match to TRBD1 covers 9 bases. Germline assignment: CDR1 SEHNR and CDR2 FQNEAQ (reference sequence). Trimming removed 5 bases from V and 4 bases from J; junction bases left unmatched: 4. The CDR3 length is 14 residues. CDR3 in amino acids: CASSPDRGSDTQYF. The CDR3 DNA reads as TGTGCCAGCAGCCCCGACAGGGGGTCAGATACGCAGTATTTT.

This clone was found once. The genes are TRBV6-4 and TRBJ2-7; D is perhaps TRBD1 (6 bases). CDR1 and CDR2 from the germline V gene are MRHNA and SNTAGT. Between the trimmed V and J ends, which lost 1 base and 6 bases, there was a span of 10 bases. This CDR3 has 13 residues. The CDR3 sequence: CASSDWQGSEQYF. DNA for the CDR3: TGTGCCAGCAGTGACTGGCAGGGGAGCGAGCAGTACTTC.

This chain uses TRBV19 with TRBJ2-1; the match to TRBD2 covers 12 bases. The germline gives CDR1 LNHDA, CDR2 SQIVND (reference sequence). This CDR3 spans 15 amino acids. The trim removed 7 bases at V and 7 bases at J, leaving 8 bases unmatched. The chain's CDR3 is CASTHLAGGWNEQFF. In nucleotides, the CDR3 is TGTGCCAGTACCCACCTAGCGGGAGGGTGGAATGAGCAGTTCTTC.

The V and J genes are TRBV10-1 and TRBJ2-1, with TRBD2 matching over 8 bases. The CDR3 is 14 residues long. CDR1 is WNHNN and CDR2 is SYGVQD in the germline V gene (reference sequence). V gave up 8 bases and J gave up 7 bases; unmatched junction bases: 10. CDR3 sequence (DNA): TGCGCCAGCGGAACCAGCGGGAGAGGGAATGAGCAGTTCTTC. It specifies CASGTSGRGNEQFF.

The chain recombines TRBV5-1 with TRBJ1-4; D might be TRBD1 (6 bases). V was clipped by 4 bases and J by 2 bases, with 12 bases between them. Germline V CDR1 and CDR2: SGHRS, YFSETQ. The CDR3 is 15 residues long. CDR3 in amino acids: CASSPQGRTNEKLFF. The DNA for the CDR3 is TGCGCCAGCAGCCCCCAGGGGAGGACTAATGAAAAACTGTTTTTT.

The gene calls are TRBV18 and TRBJ1-1; 8 positions match TRBD1. Trimming took 0 bases from V and 7 from J; bases not matched to a gene: 4. Germline CDR1 reads KGHSH; CDR2 reads LQKENI. The CDR3 runs 14 residues. CDR3 sequence (DNA): TGTGCCAGCTCACCACCCGGGACAGGCCTTGAAGCTTTCTTT. Translating it yields CASSPPGTGLEAFF.

The J gene is TRBJ1-5, the V gene TRBV6-1, with D hard to call. The CDR3 is 15 amino acids. CDR1 and CDR2 from the germline V gene are MNHNS and SASEGT. V lost 1 base and J lost 10, with 17 bases in between. For the CDR3, the DNA is TGTGCCAGCAGTGAAGTTGGATACATCGAGGATCCCCAGCATTTT. Its translation is CASSEVGYIEDPQHF.

V usage is TRBV14 and J usage is TRBJ2-1; the D is unclear. The CDR3 covers 13 residues. V was shortened by 2 bases and J by 5 bases, with 7 bases between the two germline ends. Germline V gene lookup returns CDR1 SGHDN and CDR2 FVKESK. The CDR3 DNA reads as TGTGCCAGCAGCCAATGGGCTGACAATGAGCAGTTCTTC. Its translation: CASSQWADNEQFF.